Listed below are T cell receptor beta chains from one sample, sequenced in a study of OX40 agonist ivuxolimab in advanced cancers. The method was immunoSEQ multiplex PCR; TCRdb's version includes in-frame clones alone and lacks a portion of them. This sample has about 50,000 clones, with 70% to 80% found just once. Sample: CD4+ or CD8+ T cells sorted from blood, taken in a trial of the OX40 agonist ivuxolimab. The receptors here all came from an adult with an advanced solid tumor such as melanoma, head and neck, liver or kidney cancer. CDR3s include the opening cysteine and the closing phenylalanine or tryptophan. Each record gives: D gene, V gene, clone size, J gene, CDR3 protein, CDR3 DNA. D genes are given only for firm matches. The size field is filled for only some rows; it gives once, few, many or a size class.

D gene: TRBD1
V gene: TRBV4-1
clone size: NA
J gene: TRBJ1-2
CDR3 protein: CASSHPTGQKILGYGYTF
CDR3 DNA: TGCGCCAGCAGCCACCCCACGGGACAGAAGATTCTAGGCTATGGCTACACCTTC

D gene: NA
V gene: TRBV7-3
clone size: medium-sized
J gene: TRBJ2-2
CDR3 protein: CASSADPSGELFF
CDR3 DNA: TGTGCCAGCAGTGCCGACCCTTCGGGGGAGCTGTTTTTT

D gene: TRBD1
V gene: TRBV7-9
clone size: once
J gene: TRBJ2-7
CDR3 protein: CASSSSGGRDYEQYF
CDR3 DNA: TGTGCCAGCAGCTCCTCAGGGGGCCGAGACTACGAGCAGTACTTC

D gene: NA
V gene: TRBV5-1
clone size: NA
J gene: TRBJ1-1
CDR3 protein: CASRGGQYTEAFF
CDR3 DNA: TGCGCCAGCAGGGGCGGACAGTACACTGAAGCTTTCTTT

D gene: TRBD1
V gene: TRBV5-1
clone size: NA
J gene: TRBJ1-4
CDR3 protein: CASSLLTGGFGGVSGELFF
CDR3 DNA: TGCGCCAGCAGCCTCCTGACAGGGGGCTTCGGGGGCGTATCCGGAGAACTGTTTTTT

D gene: TRBD2
V gene: TRBV19
clone size: NA
J gene: TRBJ2-3
CDR3 protein: CASRSGTHTDTQYF
CDR3 DNA: TGTGCCAGCCGCAGCGGGACCCACACAGATACGCAGTATTTT

D gene: NA
V gene: TRBV28
clone size: NA
J gene: TRBJ2-1
CDR3 protein: CASSPPGSTNEQFF
CDR3 DNA: TGTGCCAGCAGCCCCCCGGGGAGCACCAATGAGCAGTTCTTC

D gene: TRBD1
V gene: TRBV5-1
clone size: NA
J gene: TRBJ2-7
CDR3 protein: CASSLRQGHRGYF
CDR3 DNA: TGCGCCAGCAGCTTGCGACAGGGCCATCGGGGGTACTTC

D gene: TRBD2
V gene: TRBV6-4
clone size: NA
J gene: TRBJ2-3
CDR3 protein: CASGRDYTDTQYF
CDR3 DNA: TGTGCCAGCGGGCGGGACTACACAGATACGCAGTATTTT

D gene: TRBD1
V gene: TRBV28
clone size: NA
J gene: TRBJ2-7
CDR3 protein: CASSSMTGSYEQYF
CDR3 DNA: TGTGCCAGCAGTTCAATGACAGGGTCCTACGAGCAGTACTTC

D gene: NA
V gene: TRBV9
clone size: NA
J gene: TRBJ2-1
CDR3 protein: CASSVGKDNEQFF
CDR3 DNA: TGTGCCAGCAGCGTAGGTAAGGACAATGAGCAGTTCTTC

D gene: NA
V gene: TRBV30
clone size: NA
J gene: TRBJ2-3
CDR3 protein: CAWSVGVGTDTQYF
CDR3 DNA: TGTGCCTGGAGTGTGGGCGTCGGCACAGATACGCAGTATTTT

D gene: TRBD1
V gene: TRBV11-3
clone size: NA
J gene: TRBJ2-3
CDR3 protein: CASSRHEPGQGADTQYF
CDR3 DNA: TGTGCCAGCAGCCGACACGAACCGGGACAGGGGGCAGATACGCAGTATTTT

D gene: NA
V gene: TRBV19
clone size: NA
J gene: TRBJ1-5
CDR3 protein: CASSITSNSNQPQHF
CDR3 DNA: TGTGCCAGTAGTATTACCAGCAATAGCAATCAGCCCCAGCATTTT

D gene: NA
V gene: TRBV30
clone size: NA
J gene: TRBJ1-6
CDR3 protein: CAWGTGMGNSPLHF
CDR3 DNA: TGTGCCTGGGGGACGGGGATGGGGAATTCACCCCTCCACTTT

D gene: NA
V gene: TRBV7-9
clone size: NA
J gene: TRBJ2-5
CDR3 protein: CASSLTRQETQYF
CDR3 DNA: TGTGCCAGCAGCCTGACAAGGCAGGAGACCCAGTACTTC

D gene: TRBD2
V gene: TRBV5-1
clone size: NA
J gene: TRBJ2-5
CDR3 protein: CASSSTTSGKETQYF
CDR3 DNA: TGCGCCAGCAGCTCCACTACTAGCGGGAAAGAGACCCAGTACTTC

D gene: NA
V gene: TRBV5-6
clone size: NA
J gene: TRBJ1-2
CDR3 protein: CASSRGENYGYTF
CDR3 DNA: TGTGCCAGCAGCCGGGGGGAGAACTATGGCTACACCTTC

D gene: NA
V gene: TRBV7-9
clone size: NA
J gene: TRBJ2-5
CDR3 protein: CASSPGRQGETQYF
CDR3 DNA: TGTGCCAGCAGCCCCGGGAGACAGGGAGAGACCCAGTACTTC

D gene: TRBD1
V gene: TRBV27
clone size: medium-sized
J gene: TRBJ1-3
CDR3 protein: CATTPLQSGGSGNTIYF
CDR3 DNA: TGTGCCACAACTCCCCTACAATCAGGGGGTTCAGGAAACACCATATATTTT

D gene: NA
V gene: TRBV6-1
clone size: once
J gene: TRBJ1-1
CDR3 protein: CASSRSLSGTEAFF
CDR3 DNA: TGTGCCAGCAGTAGGAGTCTCTCGGGCACTGAAGCTTTCTTT

D gene: NA
V gene: TRBV5-6
clone size: NA
J gene: TRBJ2-6
CDR3 protein: CASSLWGPGANVLTF
CDR3 DNA: TGTGCCAGCAGCTTGTGGGGGCCTGGGGCCAACGTCCTGACTTTC

D gene: NA
V gene: TRBV27
clone size: NA
J gene: TRBJ1-4
CDR3 protein: CASSRQGPEKLFF
CDR3 DNA: TGTGCCAGCAGTCGCCAGGGGCCCGAAAAACTGTTTTTT

D gene: TRBD1
V gene: TRBV10-2
clone size: once
J gene: TRBJ2-2
CDR3 protein: CASQTGTGGFGELFF
CDR3 DNA: TGCGCCAGCCAAACTGGGACAGGGGGCTTCGGGGAGCTGTTTTTT

D gene: NA
V gene: TRBV7-9
clone size: NA
J gene: TRBJ1-1
CDR3 protein: CASIVGGATEAFF
CDR3 DNA: TGTGCCAGCATCGTGGGGGGGGCGACTGAAGCTTTCTTT

D gene: TRBD2
V gene: TRBV7-3
clone size: NA
J gene: TRBJ2-1
CDR3 protein: CASGLAGSNEQFF
CDR3 DNA: TGTGCCAGCGGGCTAGCGGGGTCCAATGAGCAGTTCTTC

D gene: TRBD1
V gene: TRBV27
clone size: NA
J gene: TRBJ1-2
CDR3 protein: CASSPQGARYYGYTF
CDR3 DNA: TGTGCCAGCAGCCCACAGGGGGCGCGCTACTATGGCTACACCTTC

D gene: NA
V gene: TRBV28
clone size: few
J gene: TRBJ2-2
CDR3 protein: CASSFRRRSNTGELFF
CDR3 DNA: TGTGCCAGCAGTTTTCGCAGACGTTCTAACACCGGGGAGCTGTTTTTT

D gene: TRBD2
V gene: TRBV4-2
clone size: once
J gene: TRBJ2-5
CDR3 protein: CASSQDLQRGAQETQYF
CDR3 DNA: TGTGCCAGCAGCCAAGATCTACAGCGGGGAGCTCAAGAGACCCAGTACTTC

D gene: TRBD1
V gene: TRBV18
clone size: NA
J gene: TRBJ1-5
CDR3 protein: CASSSQGAGQPQHF
CDR3 DNA: TGTGCCAGCTCGTCGCAGGGGGCGGGTCAGCCCCAGCATTTT

D gene: NA
V gene: TRBV6-6
clone size: NA
J gene: TRBJ1-1
CDR3 protein: CASSYRQENTEAFF
CDR3 DNA: TGTGCCAGCAGTTACAGACAGGAGAACACTGAAGCTTTCTTT

D gene: TRBD1
V gene: TRBV9
clone size: NA
J gene: TRBJ2-7
CDR3 protein: CASSVASRTGHHYEQYF
CDR3 DNA: TGTGCCAGCAGCGTAGCCTCCCGGACAGGGCATCACTACGAGCAGTACTTC

D gene: NA
V gene: TRBV30
clone size: few
J gene: TRBJ2-3
CDR3 protein: CAASGSRTQYF
CDR3 DNA: TGTGCCGCCTCGGGCAGTCGGACGCAGTATTTT

D gene: NA
V gene: TRBV6-1
clone size: NA
J gene: TRBJ1-1
CDR3 protein: CASSERGGAFF
CDR3 DNA: TGTGCCAGCAGTGAACGTGGGGGGGCTTTCTTT

D gene: NA
V gene: TRBV15
clone size: NA
J gene: TRBJ1-1
CDR3 protein: CATSSPGQRNEAFF
CDR3 DNA: TGTGCCACCAGCAGTCCGGGACAAAGAAATGAAGCTTTCTTT

D gene: NA
V gene: TRBV28
clone size: NA
J gene: TRBJ2-2
CDR3 protein: CASSLSLLSGNTGELFF
CDR3 DNA: TGTGCCAGCAGTTTATCTCTATTATCAGGGAACACCGGGGAGCTGTTTTTT

D gene: TRBD1
V gene: TRBV28
clone size: medium-sized
J gene: TRBJ1-1
CDR3 protein: CASDAAGGTSDTEAFF
CDR3 DNA: TGTGCCAGCGATGCGGCAGGGGGCACATCAGACACTGAAGCTTTCTTT

D gene: TRBD2
V gene: TRBV30
clone size: NA
J gene: TRBJ2-1
CDR3 protein: CAWSFGLAVREQFF
CDR3 DNA: TGTGCCTGGAGTTTTGGACTAGCGGTTCGTGAGCAGTTCTTC

D gene: NA
V gene: TRBV2
clone size: NA
J gene: TRBJ1-4
CDR3 protein: CASARTENEKLFF
CDR3 DNA: TGTGCCAGCGCTAGGACAGAGAATGAAAAACTGTTTTTT

D gene: NA
V gene: TRBV6-5
clone size: once
J gene: TRBJ2-3
CDR3 protein: CASGIFNTDTQYF
CDR3 DNA: TGTGCCAGCGGCATCTTTAACACAGATACGCAGTATTTT

D gene: NA
V gene: TRBV7-2
clone size: once
J gene: TRBJ1-5
CDR3 protein: CASSLAQGLWPQHF
CDR3 DNA: TGTGCCAGCAGCTTAGCTCAGGGCCTCTGGCCCCAGCATTTT

D gene: NA
V gene: TRBV7-9
clone size: NA
J gene: TRBJ1-1
CDR3 protein: CASRPPGPNTEAFF
CDR3 DNA: TGTGCCAGCAGGCCTCCGGGACCGAACACTGAAGCTTTCTTT

D gene: NA
V gene: TRBV7-9
clone size: NA
J gene: TRBJ1-3
CDR3 protein: CASSLGIGNTIYF
CDR3 DNA: TGTGCCAGCAGCTTGGGGATTGGAAACACCATATATTTT

D gene: NA
V gene: TRBV21-1
clone size: NA
J gene: TRBJ1-3
CDR3 protein: CASSNKDDRGRKTSGNTIYF
CDR3 DNA: TGTGCCAGCAGTAACAAAGACGACCGGGGCAGAAAAACCTCTGGAAACACCATATATTTT

D gene: TRBD1
V gene: TRBV29-1
clone size: NA
J gene: TRBJ1-2
CDR3 protein: CSVLTGGGYGYTF
CDR3 DNA: TGCAGCGTGTTGACAGGGGGCGGCTATGGCTACACCTTC

D gene: TRBD1
V gene: TRBV6-5
clone size: NA
J gene: TRBJ2-7
CDR3 protein: CASSSGQGWNEQYF
CDR3 DNA: TGTGCCAGCAGTTCCGGACAGGGGTGGAACGAGCAGTACTTC